The subject of this entry is one T cell receptor (beta chain). What it recognizes is unknown. The data are from a study of spatial heterogeneity in lung cancer. As for time point: sample taken at primary tumor resection. A unique molecular identifier was attached to every TCR cDNA molecule. One entry per CDR3 protein, called by TCRdb with MiXCR from the 5' RACE reads. The sample records over 3,500 distinct CDR3 sequences, about 10% being singletons. Study-wide findings and caveats: How many expanded intratumoral alpha and beta TCRs were present tracked the tumor mutation count, which was a count of nonsynonymous mutations.

Source: lung tumor tissue, taken at surgery. The sequence derives from a male donor with early-stage non-small cell lung cancer.

CDR3 sequence: CAISEREASYNEQFF. DNA of the CDR3: TGTGCCATCAGTGAGCGAGAGGCCTCCTACAATGAGCAGTTCTTC. This sequence joins TRBV10-3 and TRBJ2-1; D unresolved. Trimming removed 2 bases at V and 0 bases at J, with 8 bases between. CDR1 is ENHRY and CDR2 is SYGVKD in the germline V gene. CDR3 length: 15 amino acids.